This T cell receptor (beta chain) was sequenced in a study of blood T cell repertoires in COVID-19. Study information: There were acute and convalescent COVID-19 samples, and they came from the United States, Italy and Spain. In each case, the material was cDNA or gDNA derived from T cells, B-cell-depleted T cells, or PBMCs.

Trimming cost V 4 bases and J 5 bases, with 11 bases left between them. Germline V gene lookup returns CDR1 MNHNY and CDR2 SVGAGI (reference sequence). This CDR3 contains 13 residues. Original handling: Quantification of nucleated cells was approximated via reference gene primer amplification. The table came from immunoSEQ multiplex PCR; TCRdb's copy has only in-frame clones and leaves some out. V and J calls and clone size follow that table, whereas D and trimming were derived from the DNA. Here the sample spans 25,000 to 30,000 clones, around nine tenths being singletons. The sequenced sample consisted of peripheral blood. The V call is TRBV6-6, the J call TRBJ1-1; a possible D gene is TRBD1 (5 bases). The TCR was taken from a human donor in a cohort sampled during active COVID-19. In nucleotides, the CDR3 is TGTGCCAGCAGTTGGGGGGGAACTACTGAAGCTTTCTTT. Its protein product is CASSWGGTTEAFF.